These T cell receptor beta chains were read from a single sample in a study of molecular identifiers for immune sequencing clone quantification. MiXCR was run by TCRdb on the PCR reads, yielding one entry per CDR3 protein. The table lists approximately 550,000 distinct CDR3 sequences, about 25% of them singletons. The sequenced sample consisted of naive CD8+ T cells from blood, with Jurkat cell RNA spiked in. These TCRs come from a human donor in good health. Some libraries in this study had Jurkat cell RNA spiked in. CDR3s include the opening cysteine and the closing phenylalanine or tryptophan. Each record gives: J gene, clone size, D gene, V gene, CDR3 protein, CDR3 DNA. A D gene is named only where the DNA matches it firmly. The size of a clone is reported for some rows only, either as once, few or many, or as a class for expanded clones.

TRBJ2-5	once	TRBD2	TRBV10-2	CASSVKKGLAGAFQETQYF	TGCGCCAGCAGCGTAAAGAAGGGACTAGCGGGGGCTTTTCAAGAGACCCAGTACTTC
TRBJ2-2	NA	TRBD1	TRBV19	CASSPQGVAGELFF	TGTGCCAGTAGTCCCCAGGGGGTCGCCGGGGAGCTGTTTTTT
TRBJ2-3	many	TRBD2	TRBV4-1	CASSSTSSITDTQYF	TGCGCCAGCAGCTCGACTAGCTCGATCACAGATACGCAGTATTTT
TRBJ2-5	NA	TRBD1	TRBV28	CASSHPQRGQGFKTQYF	TGTGCCAGCAGTCATCCGCAACGGGGACAGGGGTTTAAGACCCAGTACTTC
TRBJ2-6	NA	NA	TRBV27	CASSLRPGTGSGANVLTF	TGTGCCAGCAGTTTACGTCCCGGGACGGGGTCTGGGGCCAACGTCCTGACTTTC
TRBJ1-1	many	NA	TRBV5-1	CASSLGWTEAFF	TGCGCCAGCAGCTTGGGATGGACTGAAGCTTTCTTT
TRBJ1-5	many	NA	TRBV9	CASSVDFSSNQPQHF	TGTGCCAGCAGCGTAGATTTCAGTAGCAATCAGCCCCAGCATTTT
TRBJ1-5	NA	NA	TRBV5-3	CASSFGQDQPQHF	TGTGCCAGCAGCTTCGGCCAGGATCAGCCCCAGCATTTT
TRBJ2-1	NA	TRBD2	TRBV6-2/TRBV6-3	CASSYEGLTGGWDEQFF	TGTGCCAGCAGCTACGAGGGACTAACGGGAGGTTGGGATGAGCAGTTCTTC
TRBJ2-2	few	NA	TRBV29-1	CSVEARGTNAGELFF	TGCAGCGTTGAAGCACGGGGCACGAACGCCGGGGAGCTGTTTTTT
TRBJ2-7	few	NA	TRBV9	CASSSSPGHRDEQYF	TGTGCCAGCAGTTCTAGTCCGGGACACAGGGACGAGCAGTACTTC
TRBJ1-5	many	NA	TRBV28	CASTDESNQPQHF	TGTGCCAGCACCGACGAAAGCAATCAGCCCCAGCATTTT
TRBJ2-7	many	TRBD1	TRBV6-5	CASSFGTGNEQYF	TGTGCCAGCAGTTTTGGGACAGGGAACGAGCAGTACTTC
TRBJ1-5	NA	NA	TRBV19	CASSISGLSNQPQHF	TGTGCCAGTAGTATTTCGGGATTGAGCAATCAGCCCCAGCATTTT
TRBJ2-3	NA	TRBD2	TRBV28	CASSLRGAGGYGTDTQYF	TGTGCCAGCAGTTTGAGGGGAGCGGGAGGGTACGGCACAGATACGCAGTATTTT
TRBJ1-1	few	NA	TRBV30	CAWSVSDSTEAFF	TGTGCCTGGAGTGTATCTGACAGCACTGAAGCTTTCTTT
TRBJ1-6	once	NA	TRBV4-1	CASSRGLNLGNSPLHF	TGCGCCAGCAGCCGGGGACTAAATTTGGGGAATTCACCCCTCCACTTT
TRBJ1-5	many	NA	TRBV4-1	CASSRGPVNQPQHF	TGCGCCAGCAGCCGCGGACCTGTCAATCAGCCCCAGCATTTT
TRBJ2-3	many	NA	TRBV29-1	CSVASEFLTDTQYF	TGCAGCGTTGCTAGCGAGTTTCTCACAGATACGCAGTATTTT
TRBJ2-3	NA	TRBD1	TRBV6-2/TRBV6-3	CASSAAGDRLSDTQYF	TGTGCCAGCAGTGCCGCCGGGGACAGATTATCTGATACGCAGTATTTT
TRBJ2-7	few	TRBD2	TRBV28	CASTGTSGFLTAYEQYF	TGTGCCAGCACCGGGACTAGCGGGTTCCTGACAGCCTACGAGCAGTACTTC
TRBJ1-1	NA	NA	TRBV28	CASSFSAAPGTEALF	TGTGCCAGCAGTTTTTCAGCCGCCCCTGGGACTGAAGCTCTCTTT
TRBJ2-7	many	NA	TRBV7-9	CASSSLAPEQYF	TGTGCCAGCAGCTCACTAGCACCCGAGCAGTACTTC
TRBJ2-7	few	TRBD2	TRBV12-3/TRBV12-4	CASSEGLAGEDEQYF	TGTGCCAGCAGTGAAGGACTAGCGGGAGAGGACGAGCAGTACTTC
TRBJ1-5	once	TRBD1	TRBV2	CASSGGQGAQPQHF	TGTGCCAGCAGTGGGGGACAGGGGGCTCAGCCCCAGCATTTT
TRBJ2-3	few	TRBD2	TRBV11-2	CASSELAGGPWYTQYF	TGTGCCAGCAGCGAACTAGCGGGGGGGCCGTGGTACACGCAGTATTTT
TRBJ2-1	NA	NA	TRBV11-2	CASSLVWNEQFF	TGTGCCAGCAGCTTAGTCTGGAATGAGCAGTTCTTC
TRBJ2-7	NA	NA	TRBV7-8	CASSSTEYEQHF	TGTGCCAGCAGCTCGACAGAATACGAGCAGCACTTC
TRBJ2-2	NA	NA	TRBV12-3/TRBV12-4	CASSKSLFGDANTGELFF	TGTGCCAGCAGCAAAAGTCTTTTTGGGGACGCGAACACCGGGGAGCTGTTTTTT
TRBJ1-2	few	NA	TRBV19	CASSSTGYTTYYGYTF	TGTGCCAGTAGCTCGACCGGCTACACGACCTACTATGGCTACACCTTC
TRBJ2-7	NA	NA	TRBV19	CASSIGPPGEQYF	TGTGCCAGTAGTATAGGGCCGCCAGGGGAGCAGTACTTC
TRBJ2-7	many	TRBD2	TRBV28	CASSLGLGAVYEQYF	TGTGCCAGCAGTTTGGGACTAGGTGCCGTCTACGAGCAGTACTTC
TRBJ2-7	many	NA	TRBV27	CASSNDRSSSYEQYF	TGTGCCAGCAGTAACGACAGGTCAAGCTCCTACGAGCAGTACTTC
TRBJ2-3	many	TRBD2	TRBV6-5	CASSLGLAGAMYTDTQYF	TGTGCCAGCAGCCTCGGACTAGCGGGAGCCATGTACACAGATACGCAGTATTTT
TRBJ2-7	NA	TRBD1	TRBV9	CASSGPGTGFGEQYF	TGTGCCAGCAGCGGTCCCGGGACAGGGTTTGGGGAGCAGTACTTC
TRBJ1-3	many	NA	TRBV7-6	CASSRTVPPGNTIYF	TGTGCCAGCAGCCGGACAGTCCCCCCTGGAAACACCATATATTTT
TRBJ2-7	few	TRBD2	TRBV5-6	CASSLLRGEGHEQYF	TGTGCCAGCAGCTTGCTCCGGGGGGAAGGACACGAGCAGTACTTC
TRBJ2-7	many	NA	TRBV9	CASSVERETSYEQYF	TGTGCCAGCAGCGTAGAACGGGAGACTAGCTACGAGCAGTACTTC
TRBJ2-5	many	NA	TRBV6-2/TRBV6-3	CASTRGQETQYF	TGTGCCAGCACCAGAGGACAAGAGACCCAGTACTTC
TRBJ2-3	few	TRBD2	TRBV9	CASSVTGLAGDTQYF	TGTGCCAGCAGCGTAACGGGACTAGCTGGAGATACGCAGTATTTT
TRBJ1-1	few	NA	TRBV28	CASSAFSDRFYMNTEAFF	TGTGCCAGCAGTGCCTTTTCCGACAGGTTTTACATGAACACTGAAGCTTTCTTT
TRBJ1-2	NA	NA	TRBV5-4	CASTPMGGGKSYTF	TGTGCCAGCACCCCAATGGGGGGAGGAAAGAGCTACACCTTC